What follows describes a single T cell receptor beta chain. The specificity of this receptor is unknown. No base-level quality is on record; no much larger clone is a single base apart. This entry belongs to a study of cytomegalovirus exposure and HLA in healthy donors (dated by TCRdb to about 2017). With respect to the entire study: In an earlier analysis of 587 of the donors, about 270 Gb of sequence data and approximately 100 million unique TCR beta sequences from roughly 190 million T cells were reported. Across 398 genotyped donors of the cohort, an average of approximately 240,000 unique TCR beta nucleotide sequences per donor were sequenced, and 15% to 20% of those sequences were non-productive. About 5 DR-DQ haplotypes were handled as single units for association and clustering, since linkage in the cohort was strong. Every repertoire in the discovery cohort had been generated on one and the same sequencing platform. Both class I and class II loci were covered by HLA typing, at four-digit resolution. Donor age, sex, ethnicity and CMV serostatus were compiled alongside the repertoire data. A separate validation cohort of roughly 120 different subjects was used in addition to the 666-subject first cohort. To study patterns of TCR occurrence, a later analysis re-analyzed previously published TCR beta repertoires from more than 550 donors and added high-resolution HLA genotyping. Rather than using new phenotypic data, the later analysis identified candidate immune exposures from TCR beta sequences and from how often those sequences occurred across donors. An earlier analysis of 587 of the donors applied high-throughput TCR beta sequencing to assess whether each TCR beta V gene segment acted as functional or pseudogenic. The study used immunosequencing to profile the T cell repertoires of around 600 subjects and linked those repertoires to cytomegalovirus serostatus. The number of donors typed differed by locus, with 629-630 for A, B, C, DRB1 and DQB1, roughly 520 for DQA1, 600 to 610 for DPA1, and some 440 for DPB1. In a later genetic analysis, genome-wide SNP genotypes for about three fifths of the roughly 670 donors were used, and that subset was treated as a discovery cohort. The study aimed to test whether cataloging public T cell receptors could reveal signatures of past pathogen exposure. Of the 300 to 500 genotyped donors, approximately 81% were placed in the genetic ancestry cluster associated with self-reported Caucasian donors. To predict cytomegalovirus infection status, the study combined high-throughput TCR immunosequencing, statistical association of individual TCRs with disease status, and machine learning. An early release that covered several hundred HLA-typed donors contained approximately 300 gigabases of sequencing data and about 84 million unique TCR sequences.

The cohort comprised around 700 healthy bone marrow donors. All cohort members were sampled while nominally healthy, although unrecorded immune exposures were likely present. The donor tested CMV seropositive and was one of the 289 seropositive cohort members. A peripheral blood sample was collected from each donor, and TCR beta sequencing was performed on peripheral blood mononuclear cells. The Qiagen DNeasy Blood Extraction Kit was used to extract genomic DNA from the blood cell samples. The library was prepared using the immunoSEQ multiplex PCR assay. The multiplex PCR relied on a mix of 60 forward primers for TCR Vbeta segments and 13 reverse primers for TCR Jbeta segments. The CDR3 region of rearranged TCR beta genes was amplified from genomic DNA by a multiplex PCR assay. The amplified TCR beta libraries were sequenced on the Illumina HiSeq System as 87-base-pair reads. As for the authors' bioinformatics: In a later analysis, about 80 million unique TCR beta chains were counted across the 666 repertoires, and some 10 million of these chains were shared by at least two donors. Raw reads were error-corrected and collapsed into unique sequences by a nearest-neighbor algorithm in which closely related sequences were merged to remove PCR and sequencing errors. V, D and J gene segments were assigned by aligning CDR3 sequences to IMGT reference sequences. For a sequence to be retained, a match of at least six nucleotides was required to both a V gene segment and a J gene segment. Rearrangements were classified as productive when the CDR3 lacked stop codons and remained in frame with V and J, and all other rearrangements were classified as non-productive. CDR3 was defined according to IMGT convention as the region running from the second conserved V-encoded cysteine to the conserved J-encoded phenylalanine. Sequences without an unambiguous match to a single V gene segment were excluded from the earlier analysis of over 500 of the donors. An earlier analysis of a few hundred of the donors called V segments functional above 56.7% productive rearrangements and segregating when the between-donor standard deviation exceeded 5%. A statistical classification framework was built for diagnosing cytomegalovirus status from the catalog of TCR beta chain sequences. In a later analysis, V and J genes were assigned by comparing TCR nucleotide sequences against IMGT/GENE-DB human TR gene sequences. Using the TCRdist pipeline, a later analysis assigned CDR3 sequences along with most-parsimonious VDJ recombination scenarios. In a later analysis, each TCR beta chain was defined by its CDR3 amino acid sequence together with its V-gene family, and reads without a unique V-gene family were excluded. In a later analysis, 550 to 650 highly shared, low-generation-probability nucleotide sequences were removed to address suspected cross-contamination and a sequencing artifact. In a later analysis, a clonal expansion index was calculated for each public chain from normalized within-repertoire ranks of inferred template counts. In a later analysis, generation probabilities were computed using a VDJ recombination model fitted to out-of-frame rearrangements, and the results were checked against IGoR. In a later analysis, TCR-TCR, TCR-HLA and TCR-CMV co-occurrence was scored with hypergeometric tests, and a repertoire-size bias correction was applied to TCR pairs. False discovery rates were estimated in a later analysis by permuting HLA or CMV assignments 20 times. A later analysis grouped co-occurring TCRs with DBSCAN, adding TCRdist sequence similarity when clustering within HLA-allele-positive subsets. Repertoires with fewer than 30,000 or more than 120,000 public chains, plus five repertoires with anomalous nucleotide sharing, were excluded from co-occurrence clustering. The immuneACCESS repertoire file appears here via TCRdb, limited to in-frame rearrangements. These files lack a portion of the clones; in checked studies, under half of the deficit traces to unresolved V genes, and the cause of the others is not known. V, J and clone size reflect that table, while D and trimming were determined from the DNA. The sample table lists 65,000 to 90,000 clones, less than 80% of them with a count of one. About 12% of the sample goes to the ten largest clones.

Overall study outcomes, separate from this receptor: In the study, around 160 TCR beta chains were listed as associated with cytomegalovirus. Assigning TCR associations to individual alleles was difficult when HLA alleles, especially DR and DQ, strongly co-occurred. For the cohort, immune exposure information was limited to CMV serostatus. According to a later genetic analysis, donors in an Asian-associated ancestry cluster had fewer N-insertions in productive TCRs than the approximately 650-donor mean. Correlated functional status among segregating V segments might be attributable to linkage disequilibrium, but an unknown experimental factor could not be ruled out. Only TCR beta chains were sequenced in this cohort, and the absence of alpha or paired-chain data limited detectable features. Because HLA typing was missing for some donors at each locus, association tests included only the typed subset. The 87-base-pair reads could not distinguish some IMGT-functional V segments, including TRBV6-2 and TRBV6-3, so those segments were excluded. A further reported finding was that TCR beta sequences accurately predicted the HLA-A and HLA-B alleles for most subjects in the first cohort. The authors suggested that the approach could potentially be generalized to other disease states and immunological phenotypes. In an earlier analysis of about 540 of the donors, most TCR beta V segments were observed in productive rearrangements about 87% or about 30% of the time, broadly matching IMGT annotations. Most CMV-associated TCR beta chains appeared to be HLA-restricted in a later analysis, and the HLA associations seemed to be driven largely by CMV exposure. Most TCR sequences were observed very rarely across donors, whereas some public TCRs were present in many individuals. Cytomegalovirus status was reported to be diagnosed by the classifier with high specificity and sensitivity in both the original and validation cohorts. According to a later analysis, TCR association rates differed among HLA loci, with DRB1 alleles showing the most associated TCRs and HLA-C alleles showing the fewest. Roughly uniform sequencing depth across donors was assumed in presence/absence analyses, although this assumption may not hold. A cluster of highly shared sequence variants was judged likely to be a technical artifact of the sequencing pipeline. In vitro tests confirmed that a few of the cytomegalovirus-associated TCR beta chains recognize cytomegalovirus antigens. A later genetic analysis associated a missense DCLRE1C variant with V-gene and J-gene trimming of TCR beta chains, and an independent cohort replicated the association. Because counts were too low, around 17 rarely observed V segments, including chromosome 9 orphons, were left out of the earlier analysis of about 500 of the donors. In a later analysis, some 18,000 TCR beta sequences were associated with specific HLA alleles at a false discovery rate of 0.05. In a later analysis, several top co-occurrence clusters were reported to appear linked to parvovirus B19, influenza, CMV and Epstein-Barr virus. Compared with equally common non-associated chains, HLA-associated TCR beta chains in a later analysis were more clonally expanded and had lower generation probabilities.

The CDR3 runs 14 residues from the cysteine to the phenylalanine. Left in the record is the CDR3 DNA by itself, 42 bases read in frame from the first base. V gives up 2 bases and J gives up 0 bases, and the segment between their germline ends measures 7 bases. CDR1 and CDR2 (SNHLY, FYNNEI) derive from the germline V gene. Sample: PBMCs. The receptor chain draws on TRBV2 and TRBJ1-1; the D gene is perhaps TRBD1, from 6 matching bases. This receptor was identified in a woman between 40 and 55 years old in good health and CMV-seropositive. The encoded CDR3 is CASSEQGLNTEAFF. The sequence in DNA is TGTGCCAGCAGTGAACAGGGGTTGAACACTGAAGCTTTCTTT.